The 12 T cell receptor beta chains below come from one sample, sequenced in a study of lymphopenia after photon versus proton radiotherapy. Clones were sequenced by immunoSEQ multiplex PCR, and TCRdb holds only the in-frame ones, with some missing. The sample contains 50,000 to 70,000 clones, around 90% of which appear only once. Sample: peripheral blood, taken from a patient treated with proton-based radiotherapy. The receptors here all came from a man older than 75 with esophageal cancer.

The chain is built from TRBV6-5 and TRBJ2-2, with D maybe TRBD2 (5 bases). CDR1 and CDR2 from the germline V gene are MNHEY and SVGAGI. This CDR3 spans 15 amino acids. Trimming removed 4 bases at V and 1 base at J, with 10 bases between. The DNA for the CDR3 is TGTGCCAGCAGTTTGACGGGAATGAACACCGGGGAGCTGTTTTTT. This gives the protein CASSLTGMNTGELFF.

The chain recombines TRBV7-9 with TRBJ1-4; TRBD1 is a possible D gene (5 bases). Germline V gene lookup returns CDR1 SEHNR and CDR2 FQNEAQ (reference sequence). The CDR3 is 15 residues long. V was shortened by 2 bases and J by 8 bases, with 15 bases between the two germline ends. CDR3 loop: CASSLLEGAAEKLFF. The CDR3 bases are TGTGCCAGCAGCTTATTAGAAGGGGCGGCCGAAAAACTGTTTTTT. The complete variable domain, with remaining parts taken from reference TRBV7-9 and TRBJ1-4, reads DTGVSQNPRHKITKRGQNVTFRCDPISEHNRLYWYRQTLGQGPEFLTYFQNEAQLEKSRLLSDRFSAERPKGSFSTLEIQRTEQGDSAMYLCASSLLEGAAEKLFFGSGTQLSVL.

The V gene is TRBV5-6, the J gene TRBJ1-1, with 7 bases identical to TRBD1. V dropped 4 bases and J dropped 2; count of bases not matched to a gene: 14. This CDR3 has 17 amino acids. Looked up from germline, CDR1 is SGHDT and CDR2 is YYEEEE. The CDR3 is CASSMRGPTGRNTEAFF. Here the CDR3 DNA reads TGTGCCAGCAGCATGAGGGGGCCTACCGGCCGAAACACTGAAGCTTTCTTT. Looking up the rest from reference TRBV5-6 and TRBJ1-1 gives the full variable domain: DAGVTQSPTHLIKTRGQQVTLRCSPKSGHDTVSWYQQALGQGPQFIFQYYEEEERQRGNFPDRFSGHQFPNYSSELNVNALLLGDSALYLCASSMRGPTGRNTEAFFGQGTRLTVV.

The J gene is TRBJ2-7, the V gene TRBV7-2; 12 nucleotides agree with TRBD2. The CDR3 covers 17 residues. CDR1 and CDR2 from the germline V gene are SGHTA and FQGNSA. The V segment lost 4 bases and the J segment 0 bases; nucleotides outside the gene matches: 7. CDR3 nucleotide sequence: TGTGCCAGCAGCTCCAGGACTAGCGGGACCTTCTCCTACGAGCAGTACTTC. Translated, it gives CASSSRTSGTFSYEQYF.

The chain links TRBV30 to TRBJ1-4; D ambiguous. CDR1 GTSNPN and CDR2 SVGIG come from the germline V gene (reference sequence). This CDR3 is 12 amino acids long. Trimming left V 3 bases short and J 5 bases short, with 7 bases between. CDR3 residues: CAWRRWNEKLFF. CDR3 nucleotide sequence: TGTGCCTGGAGGAGATGGAATGAAAAACTGTTTTTT.

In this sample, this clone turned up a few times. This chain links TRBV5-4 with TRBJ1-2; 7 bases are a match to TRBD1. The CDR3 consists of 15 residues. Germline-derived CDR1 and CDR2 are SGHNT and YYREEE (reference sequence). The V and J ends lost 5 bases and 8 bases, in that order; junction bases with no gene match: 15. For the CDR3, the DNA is TGTGCCAGCAGGCCGGACCCACAGGGGCCCGGGGGCTACACCTTC. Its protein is CASRPDPQGPGGYTF.

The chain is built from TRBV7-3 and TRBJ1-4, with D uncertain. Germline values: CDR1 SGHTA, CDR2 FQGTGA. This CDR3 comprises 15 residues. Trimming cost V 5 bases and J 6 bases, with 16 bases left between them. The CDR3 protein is CASSLAGLRDEKLFF. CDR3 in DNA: TGTGCCAGCAGCCTCGCGGGGTTGCGGGATGAAAAACTGTTTTTT. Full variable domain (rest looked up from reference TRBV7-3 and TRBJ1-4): GAGVSQTPSNKVTEKGKYVELRCDPISGHTALYWYRQSLGQGPEFLIYFQGTGAADDSGLPNDRFFAVRPEGSVSTLKIQRTERGDSAVYLCASSLAGLRDEKLFFGSGTQLSVL.

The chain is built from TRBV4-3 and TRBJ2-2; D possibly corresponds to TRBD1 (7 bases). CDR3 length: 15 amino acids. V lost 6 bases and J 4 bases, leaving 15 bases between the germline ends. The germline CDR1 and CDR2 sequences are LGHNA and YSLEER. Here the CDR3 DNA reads TGCGCCAGCAGTCCAGGGGGAGGTTTCACCGGGGAGCTGTTTTTT. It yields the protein CASSPGGGFTGELFF.

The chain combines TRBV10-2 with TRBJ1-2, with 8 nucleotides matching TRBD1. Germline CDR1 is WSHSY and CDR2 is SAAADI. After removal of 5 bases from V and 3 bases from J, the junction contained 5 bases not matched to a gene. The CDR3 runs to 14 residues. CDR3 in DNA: TGCGCCAGCAGTACTTCAGGGGGCCACTATGGCTACACCTTC. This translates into CASSTSGGHYGYTF.

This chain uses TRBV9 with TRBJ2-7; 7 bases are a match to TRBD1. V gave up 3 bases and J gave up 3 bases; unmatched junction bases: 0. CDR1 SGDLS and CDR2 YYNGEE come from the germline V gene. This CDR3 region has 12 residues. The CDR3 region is CASSGDSYEQYF. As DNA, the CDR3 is TGTGCCAGCAGCGGGGACAGCTACGAGCAGTACTTC.

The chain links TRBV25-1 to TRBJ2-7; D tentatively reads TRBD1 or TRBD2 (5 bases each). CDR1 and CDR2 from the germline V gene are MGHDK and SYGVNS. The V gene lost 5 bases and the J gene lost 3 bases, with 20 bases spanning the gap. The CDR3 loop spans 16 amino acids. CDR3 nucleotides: TGTGCCAGCAGTTCCCAAGGAGCCGGGACCGACTACGAGCAGTACTTC. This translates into CASSSQGAGTDYEQYF.

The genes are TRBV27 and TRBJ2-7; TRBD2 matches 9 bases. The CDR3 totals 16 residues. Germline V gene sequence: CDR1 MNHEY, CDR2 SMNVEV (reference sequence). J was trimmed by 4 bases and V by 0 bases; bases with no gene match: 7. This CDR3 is CASSLSGLAGQYEQYF. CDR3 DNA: TGTGCCAGCAGTTTATCGGGGCTAGCGGGGCAATACGAGCAGTACTTC.